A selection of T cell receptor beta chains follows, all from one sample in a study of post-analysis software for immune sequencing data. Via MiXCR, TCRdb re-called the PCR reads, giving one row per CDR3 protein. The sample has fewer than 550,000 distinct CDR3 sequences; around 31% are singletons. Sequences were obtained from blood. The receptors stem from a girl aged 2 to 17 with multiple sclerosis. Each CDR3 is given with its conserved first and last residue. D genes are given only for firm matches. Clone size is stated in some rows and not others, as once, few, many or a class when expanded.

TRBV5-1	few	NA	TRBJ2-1	TGCGCCAGCAGCTTGGATCCGGGCCAGGGGTACAATGAGCAGTTCTTC	CASSLDPGQGYNEQFF
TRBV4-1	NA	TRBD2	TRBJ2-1	TGCGCCAGCAGCCAGCAGACTAGCGGGGGCTACTCCTACAATGAGCAGTTCTTC	CASSQQTSGGYSYNEQFF
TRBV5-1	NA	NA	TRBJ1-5	TGCGCCAGCAGCTTGTCGGGACACAGTAGCAATCAGCCCCAGCATTTT	CASSLSGHSSNQPQHF
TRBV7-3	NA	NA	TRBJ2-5	TGTGCCAGCAGCTTATCCCCCTACAATGAGCAGTACTTC	CASSLSPYNEQYF
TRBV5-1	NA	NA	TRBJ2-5	TGCGCCAGCAGCTTAAACTCCTATAAAGAGACCCAGTACTTC	CASSLNSYKETQYF
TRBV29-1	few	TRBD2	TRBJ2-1	TGCAGCGGGGGACTAGCGGGATACAATGAGCAGTTCTTC	CSGGLAGYNEQFF
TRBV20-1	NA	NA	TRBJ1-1	TGCAGTGCCGAACGCCAGGGGAGGCAGGGCACTGAAGCTTTCTTT	CSAERQGRQGTEAFF
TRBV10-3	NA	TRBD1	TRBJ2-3	TGTGCCATCAGTGGTAATGGACAGGGGGGAGGAGATACGCAGTATTTT	CAISGNGQGGGDTQYF
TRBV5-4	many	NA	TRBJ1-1	TGTGCCAGCAGCTTTCTTTCAGGTGTTAACACTGAAGCTTTCTTT	CASSFLSGVNTEAFF
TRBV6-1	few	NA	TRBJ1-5	TGTGCCAGCAGTGAAGTAAATCAGCCCCAGCATTTT	CASSEVNQPQHF
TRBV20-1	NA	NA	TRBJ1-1	TGCAGTGCCTTCACATATCGCGTTATCGCTGAAGCTTTCTTT	CSAFTYRVIAEAFF
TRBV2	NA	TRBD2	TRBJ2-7	TGTGCCAGCAGGGCCGGGACTACATACGAGCAGTACTTC	CASRAGTTYEQYF
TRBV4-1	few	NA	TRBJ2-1	TGCGCCAGCAGCCGGGATGCGGCGGGGAGACCCAATGAGCAGTTCTTC	CASSRDAAGRPNEQFF
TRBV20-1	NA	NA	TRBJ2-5	TGCAGTGCCAGCCGCCTGTCTCGGGGGGCAGAAGAGACCCAGTACTTC	CSASRLSRGAEETQYF
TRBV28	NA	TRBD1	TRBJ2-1	TGTGCCAGCAGATTTACAGGGGCCAACTACAATGAGCAGTTCTTC	CASRFTGANYNEQFF
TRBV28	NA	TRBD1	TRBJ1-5	TGTGCCAGCAGACTCAGGGGGATGGGCGATCAGCCCCAGCATTTT	CASRLRGMGDQPQHF
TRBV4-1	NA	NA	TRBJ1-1	TGCGCCAGCAGCCAAGGAGTCACTGAAGCTTTCTTT	CASSQGVTEAFF
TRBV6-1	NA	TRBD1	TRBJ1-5	TGTGCCAGCACCCGACAGGGGGCTTTCAATCAGCCCCAGCATTTT	CASTRQGAFNQPQHF
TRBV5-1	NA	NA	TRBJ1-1	TGCGCCAGCAGCTTGGGTCAGGGTGGAGGGACTGAAGCTTTCTTT	CASSLGQGGGTEAFF
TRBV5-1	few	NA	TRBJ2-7	TGCGCCAGCAGCTTTCGTAGTAGCGGCTCCTACGAGCAGTACTTC	CASSFRSSGSYEQYF
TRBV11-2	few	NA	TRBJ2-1	TGTGCCAGCAGCTTAGACTGGTCCTACAATGAGCAGTTCTTC	CASSLDWSYNEQFF
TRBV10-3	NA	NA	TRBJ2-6	TGTGCCACCAGTGTGGAGCCTTCTGGGGCCAACGTCCTGACTTTC	CATSVEPSGANVLTF
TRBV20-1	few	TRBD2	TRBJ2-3	TGCAGTGCTAGAGTTTTAGCATGGGGGAGGGGCACAGATACGCAGTATTTT	CSARVLAWGRGTDTQYF
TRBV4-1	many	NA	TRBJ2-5	TGCGCCAGCAGCCAAGACGAGGAGACCCAGTACTTC	CASSQDEETQYF
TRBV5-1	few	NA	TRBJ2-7	TGCGCCAGCAGCGACACCGGGACTCCCTACGAGCAGTACTTC	CASSDTGTPYEQYF
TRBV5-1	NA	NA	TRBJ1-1	TGCGCCAGCAGCGCCAACACCTATGGGAACACTGAAGCTTTCTTT	CASSANTYGNTEAFF
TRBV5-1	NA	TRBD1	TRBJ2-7	TGCGCCAGCAGCTTCCGGACTCCGGGACAGGGGTTCTCCTACGAGCAGTACTTC	CASSFRTPGQGFSYEQYF
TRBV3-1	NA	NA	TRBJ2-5	TGTGCCAGCAGCCAAAAGCTGGCCGGCGGGACCCAGTACTTC	CASSQKLAGGTQYF
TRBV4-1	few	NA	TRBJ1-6	TGCGCCAGCAGCCAAGAGGGAGGCCTAAATTCACCCCTCCACTTT	CASSQEGGLNSPLHF
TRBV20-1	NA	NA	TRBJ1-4	TGCAGTGCTAGTGAGGGACTGAGGGATGAAAAACTGTTTTTT	CSASEGLRDEKLFF
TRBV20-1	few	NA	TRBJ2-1	TGCAGTGCTTCACACCCCTCCTACAATGAGCAGTTCTTC	CSASHPSYNEQFF
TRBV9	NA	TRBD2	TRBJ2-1	TGTGCCAGCAGCGTAGATGGCGGGGGGGCCCTCGGGGAGCAGTTCTTC	CASSVDGGGALGEQFF
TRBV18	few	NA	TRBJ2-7	TGTGCCAGCTCACCAAGTGGGCTAGCAAACTACGAGCAGTACTTC	CASSPSGLANYEQYF
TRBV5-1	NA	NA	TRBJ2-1	TGCGCCAGCAGCCCAAGCGGTCCTGAGCAGTTCTTC	CASSPSGPEQFF
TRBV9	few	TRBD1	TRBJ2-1	TGTGCCAGCAGCCTAGTAATTAGGGGGCCGATGGGTGAGCAGTTCTTC	CASSLVIRGPMGEQFF
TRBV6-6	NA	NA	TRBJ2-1	TGTGCCAGCAGTCCCGGACTAACGCCCTCGGACAATGAGCAGTTCTTC	CASSPGLTPSDNEQFF
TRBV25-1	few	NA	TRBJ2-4	TGTGCCAGCAGTAGCAGCGGCCCCAACATTCAGTACTTC	CASSSSGPNIQYF
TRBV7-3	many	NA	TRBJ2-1	TGTGCCAGCAGCCCCACTGGACCCGACAATGAGCAGTTCTTC	CASSPTGPDNEQFF
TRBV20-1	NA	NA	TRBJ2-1	TGCAGTGCTAGGACACCAGAAAAGCGTTACAATGAGCAGTTCTTC	CSARTPEKRYNEQFF
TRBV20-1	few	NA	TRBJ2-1	TGCAGTGGGGAGGGGGACCCCCGGACCCCCTACAATGAGCAGTTCTTC	CSGEGDPRTPYNEQFF
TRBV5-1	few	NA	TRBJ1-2	TGCGCCAGCAGCTCCGGGGTTAGCTATGGCTACACCTTC	CASSSGVSYGYTF
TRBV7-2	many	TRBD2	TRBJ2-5	TGTGCCAGCAGCCCCTGGACTAGCGGCCTAGACCAAGAGACCCAGTACTTC	CASSPWTSGLDQETQYF
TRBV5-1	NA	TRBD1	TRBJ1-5	TGCGCCAGCAGCTTGGCGCCAGGGGGCCTTCAGCCCCAGCATTTT	CASSLAPGGLQPQHF
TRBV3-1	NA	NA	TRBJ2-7	TGTGCCAGCAGTCAAGAGGAGGAGGGGCAGAGATCCTACGAGCAGTACTTC	CASSQEEEGQRSYEQYF
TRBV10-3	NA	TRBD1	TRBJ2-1	TGTGCCATCAGTGAGAACAGGGGGCTTGGGGACAATGAGCAGTTCTTC	CAISENRGLGDNEQFF
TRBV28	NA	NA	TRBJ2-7	TGTGCCAGCAGTTGGAGCGTTAGCGAGGGAAAAAACATTCTGTACTTC	CASSWSVSEGKNILYF
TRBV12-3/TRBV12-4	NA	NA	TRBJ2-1	TGTGCCAGCAGCCTCTCGGGGGATGTCTACAATGAGCAGTTCTTC	CASSLSGDVYNEQFF
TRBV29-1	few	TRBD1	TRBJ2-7	TGCAGCGTTGTTTCCCGGACAGGCTCCTACGAGCAGTACTTC	CSVVSRTGSYEQYF